The clone carrying this TCR beta chain came up once. Some clones are missing from TCRdb's copy, which holds only in-frame ones; the method was immunoSEQ multiplex PCR. The sample has a few hundred thousand clones, approximately 87% seen once. The source of the sample is a study of blood T cell repertoires in COVID-19. About the study: PBMCs, B-cell-depleted T cells, or T cells provided the cDNA or gDNA that made up the material.

Germline lookup yields CDR1 LGHNA and CDR2 YSLEER. The CDR3 runs 16 residues. V gave up 1 base and J gave up 4 bases, with 13 bases separating them. This sequence was found in a woman between 50 and 59 years old who had recovered from COVID-19. The sequenced sample was PBMCs or T cells enriched from blood (not recorded which). The chain combines TRBV4-3 with TRBJ1-4, with D unclear. The CDR3 spells CASSQVPTFLNEKLFF. CDR3 sequence (DNA): TGCGCCAGCAGCCAAGTCCCGACATTCCTTAATGAAAAACTGTTTTTT.